A selection of T cell receptor beta chains follows, all from one sample in a study of post-analysis software for immune sequencing data. A single record per CDR3 protein comes from TCRdb applying MiXCR to the PCR reads. This sample has a few hundred thousand distinct CDR3 sequences, with approximately 38% found just once. The material sequenced was blood. These receptors were taken from a girl between 5 and 17 years old with multiple sclerosis. The CDR3 runs from the conserved cysteine through the conserved F or W. Fields, in order: J gene, V gene, D gene, clone size, CDR3 DNA, CDR3 protein. The D gene is left open where the match is weak. Clone size is given for some rows only: seen once, a few or many times, or a class if the clone is expanded.

J: TRBJ2-7
V: TRBV30
D: TRBD1
size: few
DNA: TGTGCCTGGGCCAGACAGGGGGCTGGCGAGCAGTACTTC
CDR3: CAWARQGAGEQYF

J: TRBJ2-3
V: TRBV7-7
D: NA
size: few
DNA: TGTGCTAGCAGCTTAGATGCGGACGGGGCGCAGTATTTT
CDR3: CASSLDADGAQYF

J: TRBJ2-2
V: TRBV4-3
D: TRBD1
size: NA
DNA: TGCGCCAGCAGTCCGGGACAGGGGATCTCCGGGGAGCGGTTTTTT
CDR3: CASSPGQGISGERFF

J: TRBJ2-7
V: TRBV6-5
D: NA
size: NA
DNA: TGTGCCAGCAGCCGAACCGGGACGATAAACGAGCAGTACTTC
CDR3: CASSRTGTINEQYF

J: TRBJ1-6
V: TRBV6-1
D: TRBD1
size: few
DNA: TGTGCCAGCAGGAGGGACAGGGCCCCTTCCAATTCACCCCTCCACTTT
CDR3: CASRRDRAPSNSPLHF

J: TRBJ2-3
V: TRBV29-1
D: NA
size: NA
DNA: TGCAGCGTGGAGAGAAGCACAGATACGCAGTATTTT
CDR3: CSVERSTDTQYF

J: TRBJ2-1
V: TRBV13
D: NA
size: few
DNA: TGTGCCAGCAGCCTCGAGGTAAATGAGCAGTTCTTC
CDR3: CASSLEVNEQFF

J: TRBJ1-1
V: TRBV9
D: TRBD1
size: NA
DNA: TGTGCCAGCAGCGTAGCTAACCCGGGACAGGACACTGAAGCTTTCTTT
CDR3: CASSVANPGQDTEAFF

J: TRBJ2-7
V: TRBV4-1
D: NA
size: NA
DNA: TGCGCCAGCAGCCTGGCTAGAGGGGCTCTTTCCTACGAGCAGTACTTC
CDR3: CASSLARGALSYEQYF

J: TRBJ1-2
V: TRBV10-3
D: NA
size: NA
DNA: TGTGCCATCAGCCCGGGACGGGGGATTAACTATGGCTACACCTTC
CDR3: CAISPGRGINYGYTF

J: TRBJ2-1
V: TRBV5-1
D: NA
size: few
DNA: TGCGCCAGCAGCTTGGCCCCACAGGGCTACAATGAGCAGTTCTTC
CDR3: CASSLAPQGYNEQFF

J: TRBJ1-5
V: TRBV27
D: TRBD1
size: NA
DNA: TGTGCCAGCAGAGGGGGACAGGTACATCAGCCCCAGCATTTT
CDR3: CASRGGQVHQPQHF

J: TRBJ1-2
V: TRBV21-1
D: NA
size: NA
DNA: TGTGCCAGCAGCACTACAGGCGCTCTAAGCTATGGCTACACCTTC
CDR3: CASSTTGALSYGYTF

J: TRBJ1-1
V: TRBV11-2
D: NA
size: NA
DNA: TGTGCCAGCAGCTTAGCCCAGGTGAACATGCCTTTCTTT
CDR3: CASSLAQVNMPFF

J: TRBJ2-5
V: TRBV20-1
D: NA
size: NA
DNA: TGCAGTGTCCCCCCCAGCGGGTTCCCGGAGACCCAGTACTTC
CDR3: CSVPPSGFPETQYF

J: TRBJ1-1
V: TRBV28
D: NA
size: NA
DNA: TGTGCCAGCAGTTTTGCCCTCCTGAGGCTGAACACTGAAGCTTTCTTT
CDR3: CASSFALLRLNTEAFF

J: TRBJ1-2
V: TRBV2
D: TRBD1
size: NA
DNA: TGTGCCAGCAGTCCCTCGACAGGGGGTGGCTACACCTTC
CDR3: CASSPSTGGGYTF

J: TRBJ1-6
V: TRBV20-1
D: NA
size: many
DNA: TGCAGTGCTAGCATCGGGGTAGAGTCACCCCTCCACTTT
CDR3: CSASIGVESPLHF

J: TRBJ2-7
V: TRBV20-1
D: NA
size: NA
DNA: TGCAGTGCTAGAGGGACCCGGGGTTCCTACGAGCAGTACTTC
CDR3: CSARGTRGSYEQYF

J: TRBJ1-1
V: TRBV19
D: NA
size: NA
DNA: TGTGCCAGTAGTATACCCGGGACTGGGGACACTGAAGCTTTCTTT
CDR3: CASSIPGTGDTEAFF

J: TRBJ1-1
V: TRBV12-3/TRBV12-4
D: NA
size: once
DNA: TGTGCCAGCAGCAAACGGGCGGCCATGAACACTGAAGCTTTCTTT
CDR3: CASSKRAAMNTEAFF

J: TRBJ1-2
V: TRBV7-9
D: NA
size: once
DNA: TGTGCCAGCAGCCCAGTTGCAGGGACGGGTGATAACAGCTACACCTTC
CDR3: CASSPVAGTGDNSYTF

J: TRBJ2-3
V: TRBV7-9
D: NA
size: many
DNA: TGTGCCAGCAGCTTAGTGAGTGATACGCAGTATTTT
CDR3: CASSLVSDTQYF

J: TRBJ1-6
V: TRBV5-1
D: NA
size: NA
DNA: TGCGCCAGCAGCCGCACGAGGACGGGGAATTCACCCCTCCACTTT
CDR3: CASSRTRTGNSPLHF

J: TRBJ1-2
V: TRBV5-1
D: TRBD1
size: NA
DNA: TGCGCCAGCAGCAAAATGACAGGGGGGAACTATGGCTACACCTTC
CDR3: CASSKMTGGNYGYTF

J: TRBJ1-6
V: TRBV4-1
D: NA
size: few
DNA: TGCGCCAGCAGCCAACTTCCCCACAGGGAATATTCACCCCTCCACTTT
CDR3: CASSQLPHREYSPLHF

J: TRBJ2-6
V: TRBV6-2/TRBV6-3
D: NA
size: NA
DNA: TGTGCCAGCCTCAGGACGGGCCCGGGACCTGGGGCCAACGTCCTGACTTTC
CDR3: CASLRTGPGPGANVLTF

J: TRBJ2-1
V: TRBV10-3
D: NA
size: NA
DNA: TGTGCCATCAGCGACAGGAGCTCCTACAATGAGCAGTTCTTC
CDR3: CAISDRSSYNEQFF

J: TRBJ2-7
V: TRBV4-1
D: NA
size: NA
DNA: TGCGCCAGCAGCCAACTCTTCCTGTCAAACTCCTACGAGCAGTACTTC
CDR3: CASSQLFLSNSYEQYF

J: TRBJ2-3
V: TRBV9
D: NA
size: few
DNA: TGTGCCAGCAGCGTAGCGGGGGTCCTGGATACTAGCACAGATACGCAGTATTTT
CDR3: CASSVAGVLDTSTDTQYF

J: TRBJ2-7
V: TRBV7-9
D: NA
size: NA
DNA: TGTGCCAGCAGCCTATCTAACTACGAGCAGTACTTC
CDR3: CASSLSNYEQYF

J: TRBJ1-2
V: TRBV4-1
D: NA
size: NA
DNA: TGCGCCAGCAGCCAAACAACAGGGTGGGGAGGCTACACCTTC
CDR3: CASSQTTGWGGYTF

J: TRBJ2-1
V: TRBV4-3
D: TRBD2
size: NA
DNA: TGCGCCAGCAGCCAAGAAACTAGCGGGCACTACAATGAGCAGTTCTTC
CDR3: CASSQETSGHYNEQFF

J: TRBJ1-1
V: TRBV9
D: TRBD1
size: NA
DNA: TGTGCCAGCAGCGCCCAGGGGGTGAACACTGAAGCTTTCTTT
CDR3: CASSAQGVNTEAFF

J: TRBJ1-1
V: TRBV12-3/TRBV12-4
D: NA
size: NA
DNA: TGTGCCAGCACCTTGGCCAGGAACACTGAAGCTTTCTTT
CDR3: CASTLARNTEAFF

J: TRBJ2-4
V: TRBV27
D: NA
size: NA
DNA: TGTGCCAGCAGCCCTCCGGGGCAGGGACGAGAGGAGCAGTACTTC
CDR3: CASSPPGQGREEQYF

J: TRBJ2-6
V: TRBV6-1
D: NA
size: few
DNA: TGTGCCAGCAGTGAGTGGGGGCCTGGGGCCAACGTCCTGACTTTC
CDR3: CASSEWGPGANVLTF

J: TRBJ2-3
V: TRBV5-1
D: NA
size: NA
DNA: TGCGCCAGCAGCCACGACCGGGGTCGTGGAGATACGCAGTATTTT
CDR3: CASSHDRGRGDTQYF

J: TRBJ2-5
V: TRBV5-1
D: TRBD2
size: few
DNA: TGCGCCAGCAGCCCCGGGACTAGCGGGGCCTACCAAGAGACCCAGTACTTC
CDR3: CASSPGTSGAYQETQYF

J: TRBJ2-7
V: TRBV5-1
D: TRBD2
size: few
DNA: TGCGCCAGCAGCTTGGGCGCGGGGGGTTACGACGAGCAGTACTTC
CDR3: CASSLGAGGYDEQYF

J: TRBJ2-7
V: TRBV2
D: NA
size: NA
DNA: TGTGCCAGCAATCCCGGGACCTCCCTCTCCTACGAGCAGTACTTC
CDR3: CASNPGTSLSYEQYF